These T cell receptor beta chains were read from a single sample in a study of graft-versus-host responses after intestinal transplantation. Clones were read by immunoSEQ multiplex PCR, and TCRdb kept only the in-frame ones, dropping some. The sample yields roughly 17,000 clones, approximately 79% seen once. This sample comprised ileum tissue, obtained 17 days after transplant. The receptors here all came from a human patient who received an intestinal transplant, so some T cells may come from the graft donor. Each CDR3 is given with its conserved first and last residue. A D gene is named only where the DNA matches it firmly. Rows give clone size only sometimes, using once, few, many, or a class for an expanded clone.

V gene: TRBV4-1
J gene: TRBJ2-5
D gene: -
clone size: -
CDR3 DNA: TGCGCCAGCAGCCAAGATGAGATCAGTGGGACAAGTGGTGCGACCCAGTACTTC
CDR3 protein: CASSQDEISGTSGATQYF

V gene: TRBV5-6
J gene: TRBJ2-4
D gene: -
clone size: once
CDR3 DNA: TGTGCCAGCAGTTCATGGGGGACTGCCAAAAACATTCAGTACTTC
CDR3 protein: CASSSWGTAKNIQYF

V gene: TRBV13
J gene: TRBJ2-7
D gene: -
clone size: -
CDR3 DNA: TGTGCCAGCAGCTTGGGGAGGAGGTTCCACGAGCAGTACTTC
CDR3 protein: CASSLGRRFHEQYF

V gene: TRBV30
J gene: TRBJ2-7
D gene: -
clone size: -
CDR3 DNA: TGTGCCTGGAGTTTCGGCCCCGAGCAGTACTTC
CDR3 protein: CAWSFGPEQYF

V gene: TRBV5-1
J gene: TRBJ2-3
D gene: -
clone size: -
CDR3 DNA: TGCGCCAGCAGCTTTGGCGACAGAAGCACAGATACGCAGTATTTT
CDR3 protein: CASSFGDRSTDTQYF

V gene: TRBV7-9
J gene: TRBJ2-7
D gene: -
clone size: -
CDR3 DNA: TGTGCCAGCAGCTTAGCCATGACAGGAGAATCATACTTC
CDR3 protein: CASSLAMTGESYF

V gene: TRBV4-2
J gene: TRBJ2-1
D gene: TRBD2
clone size: -
CDR3 DNA: TGTGCCAGCAGCCAGACGGGGAGCGGGAGGGGCCACAATGAGCAGTTCTTC
CDR3 protein: CASSQTGSGRGHNEQFF

V gene: TRBV5-4
J gene: TRBJ2-5
D gene: -
clone size: -
CDR3 DNA: TGTGCCAGCAGCTTGATGGGCCAAGGAAAGCAGTACTTC
CDR3 protein: CASSLMGQGKQYF

V gene: TRBV5-6
J gene: TRBJ1-2
D gene: -
clone size: -
CDR3 DNA: TGTGCCAGCAGCTTAAGGGATCCCTATGGCTACACCTTC
CDR3 protein: CASSLRDPYGYTF

V gene: TRBV12-2
J gene: TRBJ2-3
D gene: -
clone size: -
CDR3 DNA: TGTGCAAGTCGCTTAGTTGTGTCAAACGATACGCAGTATTTT
CDR3 protein: CASRLVVSNDTQYF

V gene: TRBV19
J gene: TRBJ1-5
D gene: -
clone size: -
CDR3 DNA: TGTGCCAGTAGTACAGGAGGGTTGGGACATGGGCATTTT
CDR3 protein: CASSTGGLGHGHF

V gene: TRBV28
J gene: TRBJ2-5
D gene: TRBD2
clone size: -
CDR3 DNA: TGTGCCAGCAACTTAGTAGCGGGAGAGACCCAGTACTTC
CDR3 protein: CASNLVAGETQYF

V gene: TRBV30
J gene: TRBJ2-3
D gene: TRBD2
clone size: -
CDR3 DNA: TGTGCCTGGAATCCCGGGACTAGCGGTAGCACAGATACGCAGTATTTT
CDR3 protein: CAWNPGTSGSTDTQYF

V gene: TRBV5-1
J gene: TRBJ2-2
D gene: TRBD2
clone size: -
CDR3 DNA: TGCGCCAGCAGCTTTATGGTAGCGGGACTTAACACCGGGGAGCTGTTTTTT
CDR3 protein: CASSFMVAGLNTGELFF

V gene: TRBV28
J gene: TRBJ2-7
D gene: -
clone size: few
CDR3 DNA: TGTGCCAGCAGTTTGAATCCGCCGGGACTTTCCTACGAGCAGTACTTC
CDR3 protein: CASSLNPPGLSYEQYF

V gene: TRBV6-5
J gene: TRBJ1-2
D gene: -
clone size: -
CDR3 DNA: TGTGCCAGCAGTGGGGACAAATACTTTTTCTATGGCTACACCTTC
CDR3 protein: CASSGDKYFFYGYTF

V gene: TRBV6-5
J gene: TRBJ2-3
D gene: TRBD2
clone size: -
CDR3 DNA: TGTGCCAGCAGTAGAGGGACTAGCGGCTCAGATACGCAGTATTTT
CDR3 protein: CASSRGTSGSDTQYF

V gene: TRBV7-2
J gene: TRBJ2-7
D gene: -
clone size: -
CDR3 DNA: TGTGCCAGCAGCTTAAGTCACGCTTACGAGCAGTACTTC
CDR3 protein: CASSLSHAYEQYF

V gene: TRBV5-8
J gene: TRBJ2-2
D gene: -
clone size: -
CDR3 DNA: TGTGCCAGCAGCTTCTTGTCCTTACGGCCCCAAGGCGGGGAGCTGTTTTTT
CDR3 protein: CASSFLSLRPQGGELFF

V gene: TRBV4-2
J gene: TRBJ2-2
D gene: TRBD2
clone size: -
CDR3 DNA: TGTGCCAGCAGTTCTGGACTAGCGGGGTACACCGGGGAGCTGTTTTTT
CDR3 protein: CASSSGLAGYTGELFF

V gene: TRBV7-9
J gene: TRBJ2-2
D gene: -
clone size: -
CDR3 DNA: TGTGCCAGCAGCCCGACAGCGAACACCGGGGAGCTGTTTTTT
CDR3 protein: CASSPTANTGELFF

V gene: TRBV14
J gene: TRBJ2-1
D gene: -
clone size: -
CDR3 DNA: TGTGCCAGCAGCCAAGATGCGGGAAGCCACAATGAGCAGTTCTTC
CDR3 protein: CASSQDAGSHNEQFF

V gene: TRBV28
J gene: TRBJ2-7
D gene: -
clone size: -
CDR3 DNA: TGTGCCAGCAGTTTAGAGTACCAGGGCGGTTTCTACGAGCAGTACTTC
CDR3 protein: CASSLEYQGGFYEQYF